Below are 23 T cell receptor beta chains sequenced from a single sample in a study of beta chain features in type 1 diabetes. What these receptors recognize is not known. Whole-study findings and limits: Type 1 diabetes patients showed a moderate but significant shortening of TCRB CDR3s in all four CD4+ subsets.

Every isolated RNA sample was fully reverse transcribed, so sequencing captured expressed TCRB transcripts. TCRdb's table, derived via immunoSEQ multiplex PCR, lists solely in-frame clones and lacks some. This repertoire shows 240,000 or so clones, approximately 15% found once; its top ten account for roughly 0.019%. The source material was naive CD4+ T cells from blood. Every receptor here comes from a man between 25 and 39 years old with type 1 diabetes.

In DNA, the CDR3 is TGTGCCAGCAGCGTAGATACCGGGACTAGGACCTACGAGCAGTACTTC. As protein: CASSVDTGTRTYEQYF. The rearrangement links TRBV9 to TRBJ2-7; 8 nucleotides agree with TRBD2. CDR3 length: 16 residues. The germline V gene has CDR1 SGDLS and CDR2 YYNGEE. V lost 0 bases to trimming and J lost 2 bases; unmatched junction nucleotides: 7.

This clone was found a few times. This chain joins TRBV2 and TRBJ2-7; TRBD2 matches 8 bases. The V and J ends lost 11 bases and 5 bases, in that order; junction bases with no gene match: 8. Germline CDR1 and CDR2: SNHLY and FYNNEI. The CDR3 extends over 12 amino acids. The CDR3 sequence: CAHTGGADEQYF. CDR3 in DNA: TGTGCCCATACGGGGGGGGCCGACGAGCAGTACTTC. Complete variable domain (other parts from reference TRBV2 and TRBJ2-7): EPEVTQTPSHQVTQMGQEVILRCVPISNHLYFYWYRQILGQKVEFLVSFYNNEISEKSEIFDDQFSVERPDGSNFTLKIRSTKLEDSAMYFCAHTGGADEQYFGPGTRLTVT.

This clone was detected a few times. V and J are TRBV9 and TRBJ2-1; D not resolved. V lost 4 bases and J lost 12, with 14 bases in between. CDR3 length: 12 residues. The V gene's germline CDR1 is SGDLS and CDR2 YYNGEE. As DNA, the CDR3 is TGTGCCAGCAGCCCCCTGGTGGGCGTGCAGTTCTTC. Its translation: CASSPLVGVQFF.

V gene TRBV11-3 combines with J gene TRBJ2-1; 8 bases are shared with TRBD1. V was pared by 5 bases and J by 5 bases, with 11 bases of the junction left unmatched. This CDR3 region has 16 residues. CDR1 SGHNT and CDR2 YENEEA come from the germline V gene. In nucleotides, the CDR3 is TGTGCCAGCAGCGAAGGACAGGGTTCGGTAAACAATGAGCAGTTCTTC. Encoded protein: CASSEGQGSVNNEQFF.

This clone was seen a few times. This sequence joins TRBV2 and TRBJ2-3; weak D call: TRBD2 (6 bases). The CDR3 consists of 11 residues. In germline, CDR1 is SNHLY, CDR2 FYNNEI. CDR3 sequence reads: CAEGSPDTQYF. CDR3 in DNA: TGTGCGGAGGGTTCCCCAGATACGCAGTATTTT.

The genes are TRBV29-1 and TRBJ2-7, with 7 bases identical to TRBD2. CDR1 is SQVTM and CDR2 is ANQGSEA in the germline V gene. The CDR3 loop spans 13 amino acids. J lost 2 bases, V lost 5 bases, and 6 bases had no gene match. CDR3 bases: TGCAGCGTTTGGCACGGGGGGACCTACGAGCAGTACTTC. Translated: CSVWHGGTYEQYF.

This clone occurred once. CDR3 sequence reads: CASSYVRVPYEQYF. CDR3 DNA: TGTGCCAGCAGTTACGTTCGGGTTCCCTACGAGCAGTACTTC. The V call is TRBV6-5, the J call TRBJ2-7; D gene uncertain. Germline CDR1 reads MNHEY; CDR2 reads SVGAGI. Deletions cut 2 bases from V and 2 bases from J, with 10 bases between. The CDR3 spans 14 residues.

The chain joins TRBV5-4 to TRBJ2-7; maybe TRBD2 (6 bases). This CDR3 is built from 11 residues. CDR1 is SGHNT, CDR2 YYREEE, per germline (reference sequence). The germline V and J ends were trimmed by 4 bases and 4 bases, with 6 bases remaining between them. CDR3 amino acids: CASSGGYEQYF. The CDR3 DNA follows: TGTGCCAGCAGCGGAGGGTACGAGCAGTACTTC. The full variable domain, in which reference TRBV5-4 and TRBJ2-7 provide the parts outside the CDR3, is ETGVTQSPTHLIKTRGQQVTLRCSSQSGHNTVSWYQQALGQGPQFIFQYYREEENGRGNFPPRFSGLQFPNYSSELNVNALELDDSALYLCASSGGYEQYFGPGTRLTVT.

This chain uses TRBV7-2 with TRBJ2-1; 9 positions agree with TRBD2. Germline V CDR1 and CDR2: SGHTA, FQGNSA. The CDR3 has 15 residues. V lost 4 bases, J lost 8 bases, and 9 bases stayed unmatched. The CDR3 loop is CASSSTSGPFDEQFF. The DNA for the CDR3 is TGTGCCAGCAGCTCGACTAGCGGACCTTTTGATGAGCAGTTCTTC. The full variable domain, with the rest looked up from reference TRBV7-2 and TRBJ2-1, is GAGVSQSPSNKVTEKGKDVELRCDPISGHTALYWYRQSLGQGLEFLIYFQGNSAPDKSGLPSDRFSAERTGGSVSTLTIQRTQQEDSAVYLCASSSTSGPFDEQFFGPGTRLTVL.

V and J are TRBV7-9 and TRBJ1-6; 11 bases map to TRBD1. Germline CDR1 reads SEHNR; CDR2 reads FQNEAQ (reference sequence). The CDR3 length is 14 residues. J gave up 9 bases and V 5 bases, and 3 bases lay outside the gene matches. CDR3 sequence reads: CASSGQGAGSPLHF. The CDR3 nucleotides read TGTGCCAGCAGCGGACAGGGGGCAGGTTCACCCCTCCACTTT. The whole variable domain, remainder taken from reference TRBV7-9 and TRBJ1-6, is DTGVSQNPRHKITKRGQNVTFRCDPISEHNRLYWYRQTLGQGPEFLTYFQNEAQLEKSRLLSDRFSAERPKGSFSTLEIQRTEQGDSAMYLCASSGQGAGSPLHFGNGTRLTVT.

Only a few counts were recorded for this clone. The rearrangement uses TRBV6-5 and TRBJ2-3; 7 bases line up with TRBD2. Germline V lookup: CDR1 MNHEY, CDR2 SVGAGI. Germline trimming cut 6 bases from V and 2 bases from J; bases unmatched to any gene: 2. The CDR3 is made up of 13 amino acids. CDR3 region: CASRGGPTDTQYF. The CDR3 nucleotides read TGTGCCAGCAGGGGAGGGCCCACAGATACGCAGTATTTT.

This chain links TRBV28 with TRBJ2-2; TRBD1 agrees at 7 bases. V shed 8 bases and J 0 bases; nucleotides not matched to a gene: 3. Germline V lookup: CDR1 MDHEN, CDR2 SYDVKM. The CDR3 spans 14 residues. This chain's CDR3 is CASSDRANTGELFF. The CDR3 nucleotides are TGTGCCAGCTCTGACAGGGCGAACACCGGGGAGCTGTTTTTT.

The table lists this clone with a few counts. V and J are TRBV28 and TRBJ2-1; D ambiguous. Trimming removed 2 bases from V and 7 bases from J, with 9 bases in between. CDR3 length: 13 residues. CDR1 is MDHEN and CDR2 is SYDVKM in the germline V gene. CDR3 loop: CASSLRLANEQFF. Here the CDR3 DNA reads TGTGCCAGCAGTTTAAGGTTAGCAAATGAGCAGTTCTTC.

This clone was detected a few times. The V call is TRBV11-3, the J call TRBJ2-7, with D possibly TRBD1 on 6 matching bases. The CDR3 is 15 amino acids. V gave up 1 base and J gave up 2 bases, with 12 bases separating them. Germline loops: CDR1 SGHNT, CDR2 YENEEA. In DNA form, the CDR3 reads TGTGCCAGCAGCTTAGCTTGGACAGCCCCCTACGAGCAGTACTTC. Protein: CASSLAWTAPYEQYF.

The sample holds a few counts of this clone. This rearrangement joins TRBV4-1 to TRBJ2-2; the match to TRBD2 covers 13 bases. The CDR3 spans 16 residues. CDR1 and CDR2 (germline): MGHRA, YSYEKL. V was pared by 4 bases and J by 7 bases, with 6 bases of the junction left unmatched. This chain's CDR3 is CASSLRLAGGVGELFF. The DNA of the CDR3 is TGCGCCAGCAGCCTACGACTAGCGGGAGGTGTCGGGGAGCTGTTTTTT.

This clone was counted only a few times. The chain carries TRBV5-6 and TRBJ2-2; 12 bases are shared with TRBD2. Germline values: CDR1 SGHDT, CDR2 YYEEEE. J was trimmed by 4 bases and V by 0 bases; bases with no gene match: 7. This CDR3 contains 18 residues. CDR3 nucleotide sequence: TGTGCCAGCAGCTTGGCTAGCGGGAGGGCCCTCAGCACCGGGGAGCTGTTTTTT. Its translation is CASSLASGRALSTGELFF.

This clone has just a few counts. The rearrangement joins TRBV5-4 to TRBJ1-5, with 8 bases that match TRBD1. From germline, CDR1 is SGHNT and CDR2 YYREEE (reference sequence). After removal of 3 bases from V and 3 bases from J, the junction contained 11 bases not matched to a gene. This CDR3 contains 17 residues. This chain's CDR3 is CASSSGPGQDINQPQHF. The DNA of the CDR3 is TGTGCCAGCAGCTCAGGCCCGGGACAGGACATCAATCAGCCCCAGCATTTT.

The rearrangement links TRBV5-1 to TRBJ1-2; the D is unclear. This CDR3 region has 15 residues. V was pared by 1 base and J by 5 bases, with 15 bases between. CDR1 SGHRS and CDR2 YFSETQ come from the germline V gene. The CDR3 bases are TGCGCCAGCAGCTTGTTCGGTAGGGAGCCTTATGGCTACACCTTC. Translating it yields CASSLFGREPYGYTF. The full variable domain, with the rest looked up from reference TRBV5-1 and TRBJ1-2, is KAGVTQTPRYLIKTRGQQVTLSCSPISGHRSVSWYQQTPGQGLQFLFEYFSETQRNKGNFPGRFSGRQFSNSRSEMNVSTLELGDSALYLCASSLFGREPYGYTFGSGTRLTVV.

This clone was recorded a few times. V gene TRBV30 combines with J gene TRBJ1-4, with 9 bases aligning to TRBD1. Trimming removed 3 bases from V and 3 bases from J; junction bases left unmatched: 2. The CDR3 totals 14 residues. Germline V gives CDR1 GTSNPN, CDR2 SVGIG (reference sequence). The CDR3 is CAWRGQGPNEKLFF. In DNA form, the CDR3 reads TGTGCCTGGAGGGGACAGGGCCCTAATGAAAAACTGTTTTTT.

This clone occurred a few times. The J gene is TRBJ2-5, the V gene TRBV5-1, with D uncertain. Trimming left V 4 bases short and J 4 bases short, with 11 bases between. Germline CDR1 reads SGHRS; CDR2 reads YFSETQ. The CDR3 totals 13 residues. The CDR3 is CASSPSSGETQYF. Here the CDR3 DNA reads TGCGCCAGCAGCCCCAGTTCAGGAGAGACCCAGTACTTC.

This clone has a handful of counts. The genes are TRBV7-9 and TRBJ1-2; D uncertain. This CDR3 region has 13 residues. The V gene lost 1 base and the J gene lost 8 bases, with 11 bases spanning the gap. Germline V gives CDR1 SEHNR, CDR2 FQNEAQ (reference sequence). Written as DNA, the CDR3 is TGTGCCAGCAGCTTAGATGTGGGAGGCGGCTACACCTTC. Its protein is CASSLDVGGGYTF. The variable domain in full, with the rest retrieved from reference TRBV7-9 and TRBJ1-2, is DTGVSQNPRHKITKRGQNVTFRCDPISEHNRLYWYRQTLGQGPEFLTYFQNEAQLEKSRLLSDRFSAERPKGSFSTLEIQRTEQGDSAMYLCASSLDVGGGYTFGSGTRLTVV.

The chain joins TRBV21-1 to TRBJ2-1; TRBD2 is the table's D call and was not checked against the DNA. TRBV21-1 is given as a pseudogene. The CDR3 consists of 12 residues. CDR3 in DNA: TGTGCCAGCAGAACTAGGGTGAATGAGCAGTTCTTC. Its translation: CASRTRVNEQFF.

V usage is TRBV5-6 and J usage is TRBJ2-5; 9 bases align to TRBD1. Germline V gives CDR1 SGHDT, CDR2 YYEEEE. V was pared by 0 bases and J by 2 bases, with 2 bases of the junction left unmatched. The CDR3 totals 15 residues. The CDR3 DNA reads TGTGCCAGCAGCTTGGTGGGACAGGGACAAGAGACCCAGTACTTC. This encodes CASSLVGQGQETQYF.